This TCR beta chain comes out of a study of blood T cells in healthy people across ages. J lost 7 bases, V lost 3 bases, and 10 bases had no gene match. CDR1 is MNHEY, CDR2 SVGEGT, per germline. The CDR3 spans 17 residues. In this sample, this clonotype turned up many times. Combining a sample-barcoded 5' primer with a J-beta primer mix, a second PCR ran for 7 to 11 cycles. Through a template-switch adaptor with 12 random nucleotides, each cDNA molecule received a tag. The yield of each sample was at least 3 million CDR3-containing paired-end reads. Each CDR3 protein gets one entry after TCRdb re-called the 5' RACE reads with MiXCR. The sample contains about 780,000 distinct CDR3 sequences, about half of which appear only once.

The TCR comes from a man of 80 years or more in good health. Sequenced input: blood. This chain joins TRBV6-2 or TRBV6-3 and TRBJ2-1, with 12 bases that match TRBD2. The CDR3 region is CASSYTSGRRRINEQFF. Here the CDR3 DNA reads TGTGCCAGCAGTTATACTAGCGGGAGGCGCCGAATTAATGAGCAGTTCTTC.